These 21 T cell receptor beta chains originate from one sample sequenced in a study of blood T cell repertoires in COVID-19. Clones were read by immunoSEQ multiplex PCR, and TCRdb kept only the in-frame ones, dropping some. The sample yields about 440,000 clones, about 92% seen once. Sequenced sample: PBMCs or T cells enriched from blood (not recorded which). The receptors here all came from a man aged 18 to 30 who had recovered from COVID-19.

This sequence joins TRBV5-4 and TRBJ2-6; no clear D gene. V dropped 0 bases and J dropped 0 bases, with 7 bases sitting between them. Germline CDR1 reads SGHNT; CDR2 reads YYREEE (reference sequence). This CDR3 has 16 amino acids. In DNA form, the CDR3 reads TGTGCCAGCAGCTTGGCATCGGGCTCTGGGGCCAACGTCCTGACTTTC. Translated, it gives CASSLASGSGANVLTF.

The CDR3 DNA sequence: TGTGCCAGTAGTATCCCCGGGACACGGGGAGGCTACACCTTC. This gives the protein CASSIPGTRGGYTF. V gene TRBV19 combines with J gene TRBJ1-2, with D perhaps matching TRBD1 (6 bases). The CDR3 extends over 14 amino acids. Between the trimmed V and J ends, which lost 3 bases and 8 bases, there was a span of 16 bases. Per germline, CDR1 LNHDA and CDR2 SQIVND (reference sequence).

The V and J genes are TRBV19 and TRBJ1-5; D not certain. Trimming shortened V by 1 base and J by 0 bases, and 19 bases separated the two germline ends. The CDR3 length is 19 residues. Looked up from germline, CDR1 is LNHDA and CDR2 is SQIVND (reference sequence). The CDR3 here is CASSIVLTGISHSNQPQHF. CDR3 sequence (DNA): TGTGCCAGTAGTATAGTACTAACGGGGATTTCCCATAGCAATCAGCCCCAGCATTTT.

Only one count was recorded for this clone. J is TRBJ1-5 and V is TRBV18; D is undetermined. The V and J ends lost 3 bases and 0 bases respectively, with 9 bases between them. Germline V lookup: CDR1 KGHSH, CDR2 LQKENI. CDR3 length: 15 residues. CDR3 DNA: TGTGCCAGCTCACCCCAAAGCAATAGCAATCAGCCCCAGCATTTT. Its translation is CASSPQSNSNQPQHF.

J is TRBJ1-5 and V is TRBV10-3; possible D gene TRBD1, 5 bases. The CDR3 is 16 residues long. Germline lookup yields CDR1 ENHRY and CDR2 SYGVKD. V lost 0 bases and J lost 2, with 11 bases in between. The CDR3 nucleotides read TGTGCCATCAGTGAGTCCCTTGGAGGGGGCAATCAGCCCCAGCATTTT. Its protein is CAISESLGGGNQPQHF.

The V gene is TRBV6-5, the J gene TRBJ2-5, with D possibly matching TRBD1 (6 bases). The V end was cut by 6 bases, the J end by 5 bases, with 19 bases between. Germline V CDR1 and CDR2: MNHEY, SVGAGI. The length of the CDR3 is 15 residues. CDR3 sequence reads: CASSIRVGGQETQYF. The CDR3 bases are TGTGCCAGCAGCATCAGAGTAGGGGGTCAGGAGACCCAGTACTTC.

The chain employs TRBV20-1 and TRBJ1-2; D may be TRBD1 (5 bases). Per germline, CDR1 DFQATT and CDR2 SNEGSKA (reference sequence). The CDR3 consists of 11 residues. V dropped 1 base and J dropped 10 bases, with 10 bases sitting between them. As DNA, the CDR3 is TGCAGTGCTAGAGGGCCGGGGGACTACACCTTC. The encoded protein is CSARGPGDYTF.

This chain uses TRBV11-2 with TRBJ2-3; TRBD2 is a possible D gene (5 bases). Germline assignment: CDR1 SGHAT and CDR2 FQNNGV. CDR3 size: 16 residues. Trimming removed 5 bases from V and 5 bases from J, with 20 bases in between. The CDR3 loop is CASSRPSGFRGDTQYF. CDR3 DNA: TGTGCCAGCAGCCGCCCCTCGGGTTTTCGGGGAGATACGCAGTATTTT.

This chain links TRBV7-6 with TRBJ2-3; D might be TRBD2 (5 bases). The germline V gene encodes CDR1 SGHVS and CDR2 FNYEAQ. This CDR3 contains 15 residues. V lost 1 base and J lost 4, with 12 bases in between. CDR3 sequence: CASSLGVYGADTQYF. The CDR3 DNA reads as TGTGCCAGCAGCTTAGGCGTCTACGGGGCAGATACGCAGTATTTT.

This sequence joins TRBV10-1 and TRBJ1-6; a weak D match, TRBD1 (6 bases). Deletions cut 5 bases from V and 9 bases from J, with 11 bases between. The CDR3 is made up of 13 amino acids. Germline V gene data show CDR1 as WNHNN and CDR2 as SYGVQD (reference sequence). CDR3 protein: CASSSQGGSPLHF. The DNA of the CDR3 is TGCGCCAGCAGTTCACAGGGTGGTTCACCCCTCCACTTT.

The chain is built from TRBV28 and TRBJ1-5, with unresolved D. Looked up from germline, CDR1 is MDHEN and CDR2 is SYDVKM. The length of the CDR3 is 12 residues. Trimming cost V 4 bases and J 7 bases, with 8 bases left between them. Here the CDR3 DNA reads TGTGCCAGCAGTTGGGCAGACCAGCCCCAGCATTTT. Translation gives CASSWADQPQHF. Full variable domain (remainder filled in from reference TRBV28 and TRBJ1-5): DVKVTQSSRYLVKRTGEKVFLECVQDMDHENMFWYRQDPGLGLRLIYFSYDVKMKEKGDIPEGYSVSREKKERFSLILESASTNQTSMYLCASSWADQPQHFGDGTRLSIL.

The rearrangement joins TRBV19 to TRBJ2-5; 7 nucleotides line up with TRBD1. J was trimmed by 4 bases and V by 4 bases; bases with no gene match: 6. Per the germline V gene, CDR1 is LNHDA and CDR2 is SQIVND (reference sequence). This CDR3 has 14 amino acids. The DNA of the CDR3 is TGTGCCAGTAGTACTTACAGGGGTGTAGAGACCCAGTACTTC. Protein sequence: CASSTYRGVETQYF.

The genes are TRBV7-9 and TRBJ1-6; 8 positions match TRBD1. V was clipped by 5 bases and J by 5 bases; unmatched bases: 11. CDR3 length: 17 residues. Germline V gene sequence: CDR1 SEHNR, CDR2 FQNEAQ (reference sequence). The DNA for the CDR3 is TGTGCCAGCAGCCCTTTAGGGGAGGGACAGGATAATTCACCCCTCCACTTT. As protein: CASSPLGEGQDNSPLHF.

This clone has a single count. J is TRBJ2-3 and V is TRBV6-5; the match to TRBD1 covers 8 bases. Germline CDR1 reads MNHEY; CDR2 reads SVGAGI. This CDR3 is 15 amino acids long. CDR3 nucleotide sequence: TGTGCTTCAGTTCCCGGGGACAGGTTCATCCCAACGCAGTATTTT. Translating gives CASVPGDRFIPTQYF.

The rearrangement links TRBV9 to TRBJ2-1, with 8 bases that match TRBD2. The V gene's germline CDR1 is SGDLS and CDR2 YYNGEE. This CDR3 is built from 15 residues. V was clipped by 2 bases and J by 6 bases; unmatched bases: 7. This CDR3 reads CASSVLGGDSNEQFF. CDR3 sequence (DNA): TGTGCCAGCAGCGTGCTCGGGGGGGACTCCAATGAGCAGTTCTTC.

This clone was detected only a few times. V is TRBV28 and J is TRBJ1-6; D is uncertain. Trimming pared 5 bases from V and 10 bases from J, leaving 6 bases between. The CDR3 is 11 residues long. Germline values: CDR1 MDHEN, CDR2 SYDVKM. CDR3 DNA sequence: TGTGCCAGCAGTCGGGAGTCACCCCTCCACTTT. Its protein is CASSRESPLHF.

The chain has TRBV4-1 and TRBJ2-3, with D possibly being TRBD2 (6 bases). Germline V CDR1 and CDR2: MGHRA, YSYEKL. Trimming took 4 bases from V and 6 from J, leaving 11 bases between them. The CDR3 totals 13 residues. Here the CDR3 DNA reads TGCGCCAGCAGCCCCGGGACTGGGGATACGCAGTATTTT. Translating gives CASSPGTGDTQYF.

The CDR3 spells CATTDAAGGELFF. As DNA, the CDR3 is TGTGCCACCACAGACGCGGCGGGCGGGGAGCTGTTTTTT. The V call is TRBV24-1, the J call TRBJ2-2; D is possibly TRBD2 (5 bases). Looked up from germline, CDR1 is KGHDR and CDR2 is SFDVKD. The CDR3 runs to 13 residues. With 8 bases removed from V and 7 bases from J, the gap between germline ends came to 13 bases.

The chain joins TRBV3-1 (or the pseudogene TRBV3-2) to TRBJ1-4; D is unresolved. This CDR3 comprises 15 residues. Trimming stripped 4 bases from V and 2 bases from J, with 11 bases between. Germline CDR1 LGHDT, CDR2 YNNKEL (reference sequence). The CDR3 loop reads CASSLTGNTNEKLFF. The DNA for the CDR3 is TGTGCCAGCAGCCTGACGGGTAATACTAATGAAAAACTGTTTTTT.

The chain has TRBV27 and TRBJ1-1; no definite D call. V lost 3 bases and J lost 2, with 10 bases in between. Germline V gives CDR1 MNHEY, CDR2 SMNVEV (reference sequence). The CDR3 has 14 amino acids. The CDR3, as DNA: TGTGCCAGCAGTTTCGGGGTTGAAAACACTGAAGCTTTCTTT. Amino acids: CASSFGVENTEAFF.

The chain joins TRBV4-1 to TRBJ2-2; 7 nucleotides agree with TRBD2. The trim removed 4 bases at V and 5 bases at J, leaving 4 bases unmatched. The CDR3 contains 14 residues. The V gene's germline CDR1 is MGHRA and CDR2 YSYEKL. In DNA, the CDR3 is TGCGCCAGCAGCCGACAGCGGGATACCGGGGAGCTGTTTTTT. It is translated as CASSRQRDTGELFF.